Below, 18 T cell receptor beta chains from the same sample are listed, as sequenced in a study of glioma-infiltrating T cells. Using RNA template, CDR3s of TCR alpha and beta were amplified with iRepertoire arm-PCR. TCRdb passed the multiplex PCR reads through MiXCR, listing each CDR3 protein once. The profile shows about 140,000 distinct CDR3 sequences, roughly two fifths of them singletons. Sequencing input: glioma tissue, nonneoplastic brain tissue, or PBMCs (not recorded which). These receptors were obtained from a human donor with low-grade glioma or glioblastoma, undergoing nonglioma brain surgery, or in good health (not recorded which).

Written as DNA, the CDR3 is TGTGCCAGCAGCCAGGCGGGGGGGAATAACAATGAGCAGTTCTTC. Translating gives CASSQAGGNNNEQFF. The chain carries TRBV6-5 and TRBJ2-1; 9 bases map to TRBD2. V shed 6 bases and J 5 bases; nucleotides not matched to a gene: 8. From germline, CDR1 is MNHEY and CDR2 SVGAGI. The CDR3 length is 15 residues.

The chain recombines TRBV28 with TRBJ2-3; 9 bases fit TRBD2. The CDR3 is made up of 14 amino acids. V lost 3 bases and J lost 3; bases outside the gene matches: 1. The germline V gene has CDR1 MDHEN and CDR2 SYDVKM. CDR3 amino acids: CASSFTSGTDTQYF. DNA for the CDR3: TGTGCCAGCAGTTTTACTAGCGGGACAGATACGCAGTATTTT.

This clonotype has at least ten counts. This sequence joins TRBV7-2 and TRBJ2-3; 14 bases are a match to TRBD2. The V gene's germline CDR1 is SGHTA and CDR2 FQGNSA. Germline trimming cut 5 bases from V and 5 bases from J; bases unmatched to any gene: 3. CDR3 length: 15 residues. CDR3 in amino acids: CASSPGLAGGDTQYF. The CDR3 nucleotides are TGTGCCAGCAGCCCTGGACTAGCGGGAGGAGATACGCAGTATTTT.

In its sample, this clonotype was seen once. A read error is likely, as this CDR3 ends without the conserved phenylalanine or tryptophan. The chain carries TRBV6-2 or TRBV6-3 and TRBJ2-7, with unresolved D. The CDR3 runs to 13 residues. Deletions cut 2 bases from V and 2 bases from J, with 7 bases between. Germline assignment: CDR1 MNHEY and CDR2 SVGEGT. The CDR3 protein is CASSYGRTYEQYL. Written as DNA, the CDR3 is TGTGCCAGCAGTTACGGGCGGACCTACGAGCAGTACCTC.

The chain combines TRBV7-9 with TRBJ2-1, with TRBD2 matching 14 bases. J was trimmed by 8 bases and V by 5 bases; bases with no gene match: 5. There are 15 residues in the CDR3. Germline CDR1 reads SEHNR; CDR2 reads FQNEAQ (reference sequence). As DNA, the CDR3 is TGTGCCAGCAGCCCCGGACTAGCGGGAGGTCATGAGCAGTTCTTC. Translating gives CASSPGLAGGHEQFF.

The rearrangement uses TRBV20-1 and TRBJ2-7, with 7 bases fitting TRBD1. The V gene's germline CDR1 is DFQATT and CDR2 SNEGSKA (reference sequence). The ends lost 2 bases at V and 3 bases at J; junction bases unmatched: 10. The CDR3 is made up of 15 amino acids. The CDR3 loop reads CSARNRQGNIYEQYF. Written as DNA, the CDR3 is TGCAGTGCTAGAAATCGACAGGGTAATATCTACGAGCAGTACTTC.

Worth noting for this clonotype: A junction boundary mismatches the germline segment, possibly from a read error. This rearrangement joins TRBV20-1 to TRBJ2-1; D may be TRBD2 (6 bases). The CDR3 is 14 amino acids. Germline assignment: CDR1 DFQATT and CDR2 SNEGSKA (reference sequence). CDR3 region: CSAVLAPSYNGQFF. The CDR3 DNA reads TGCAGTGCGGTCCTAGCGCCTTCCTACAATGGGCAGTTCTTC.

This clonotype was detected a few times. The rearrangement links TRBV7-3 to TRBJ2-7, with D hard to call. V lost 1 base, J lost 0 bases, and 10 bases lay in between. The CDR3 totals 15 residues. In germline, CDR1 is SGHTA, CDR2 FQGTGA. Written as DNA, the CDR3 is TGTGCCAGCAGCTTAAAATTCGGCAGCTCCTACGAGCAGTACTTC. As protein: CASSLKFGSSYEQYF.

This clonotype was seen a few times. The CDR3 DNA is TGTGCCACCACTGCGGGACGGACAGGGCCGACTGAAGCTTTCTTT. Protein: CATTAGRTGPTEAFF. The J gene is TRBJ1-1, the V gene TRBV6-2 or TRBV6-3, with 8 positions matching TRBD1. Germline loops: CDR1 MNHEY, CDR2 SVGEGT. The CDR3 covers 15 residues. The V segment lost 10 bases and the J segment 5 bases; nucleotides outside the gene matches: 15.

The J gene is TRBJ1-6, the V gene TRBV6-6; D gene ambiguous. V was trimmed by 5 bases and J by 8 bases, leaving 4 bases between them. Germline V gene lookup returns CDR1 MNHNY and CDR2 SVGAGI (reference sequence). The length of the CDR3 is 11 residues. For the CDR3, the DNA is TGTGCCAGCAGTGATTATTCACCCCTCCACTTT. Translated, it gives CASSDYSPLHF.

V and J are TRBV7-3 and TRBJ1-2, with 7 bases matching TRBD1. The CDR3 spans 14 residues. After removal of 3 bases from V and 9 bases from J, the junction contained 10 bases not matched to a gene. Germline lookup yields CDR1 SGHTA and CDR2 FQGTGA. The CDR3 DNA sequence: TGTGCCAGCAGCTTTTCGCGGGACAGTTCGAGCTACACCTTC. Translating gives CASSFSRDSSSYTF.

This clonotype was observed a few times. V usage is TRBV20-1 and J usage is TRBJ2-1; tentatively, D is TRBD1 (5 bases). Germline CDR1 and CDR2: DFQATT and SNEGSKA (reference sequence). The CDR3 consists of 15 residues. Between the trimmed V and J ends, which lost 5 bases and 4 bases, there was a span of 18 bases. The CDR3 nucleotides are TGCAGTGCTCAAGAGGTCAGGGTGTCTTACAATGAGCAGTTCTTC. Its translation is CSAQEVRVSYNEQFF.

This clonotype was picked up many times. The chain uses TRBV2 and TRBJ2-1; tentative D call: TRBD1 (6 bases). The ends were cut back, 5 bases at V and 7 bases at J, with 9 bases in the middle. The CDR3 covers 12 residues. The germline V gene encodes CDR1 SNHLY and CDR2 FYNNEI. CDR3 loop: CASSKGGNEQFF. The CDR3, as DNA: TGTGCCAGCAGTAAAGGGGGTAATGAGCAGTTCTTC.

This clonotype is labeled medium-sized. The CDR3 coding sequence is TGTGCCAGCAGCTTCCCTCCCCACGAGCAGTACTTC. It codes for CASSFPPHEQYF. The rearrangement uses TRBV7-2 and TRBJ2-7, with no clear D. Trimming stripped 3 bases from V and 5 bases from J, with 8 bases between. The germline gives CDR1 SGHTA, CDR2 FQGNSA. The length of the CDR3 is 12 residues.

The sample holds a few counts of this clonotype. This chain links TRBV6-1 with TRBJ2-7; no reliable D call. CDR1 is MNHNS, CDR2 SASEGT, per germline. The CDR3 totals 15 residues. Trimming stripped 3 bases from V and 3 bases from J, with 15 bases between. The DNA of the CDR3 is TGTGCCAGCAGTGAGGTGTCCCTGCAAGGCTACGAGCAGTACTTC. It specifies CASSEVSLQGYEQYF.

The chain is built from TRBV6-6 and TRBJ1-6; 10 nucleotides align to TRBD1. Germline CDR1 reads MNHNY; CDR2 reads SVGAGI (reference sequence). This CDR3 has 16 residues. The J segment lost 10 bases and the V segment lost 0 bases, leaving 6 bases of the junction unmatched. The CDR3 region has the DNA TGTGCCAGCAGTTACTCTGGGACAGGGGTGGGGTCACCCCTCCACTTT. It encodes CASSYSGTGVGSPLHF.

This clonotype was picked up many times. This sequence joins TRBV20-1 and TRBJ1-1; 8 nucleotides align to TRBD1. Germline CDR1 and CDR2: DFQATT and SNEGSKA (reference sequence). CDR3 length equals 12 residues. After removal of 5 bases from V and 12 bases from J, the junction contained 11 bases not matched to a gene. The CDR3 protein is CSAAHDRGGTFF. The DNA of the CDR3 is TGCAGTGCTGCCCATGACAGGGGAGGGACTTTCTTT.

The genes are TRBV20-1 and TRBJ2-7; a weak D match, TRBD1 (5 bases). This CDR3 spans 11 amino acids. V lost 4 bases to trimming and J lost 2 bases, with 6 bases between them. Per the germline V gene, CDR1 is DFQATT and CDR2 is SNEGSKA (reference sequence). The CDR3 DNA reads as TGCAGTGCTATAGGGGCCTACGAGCAGTACTTC. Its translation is CSAIGAYEQYF.